This T cell receptor (beta chain) was sequenced for a study of somatic mutations in cytotoxic T cells in rheumatoid arthritis. Per germline, CDR1 MNHNY and CDR2 SVGAGI (reference sequence). This CDR3 is built from 16 residues. The ends were cut back, 2 bases at V and 0 bases at J, with 11 bases in the middle. Study results and caveats: Among rheumatoid arthritis patients and age-matched healthy controls, CD8+ T-cell clonality was not significantly different.

Sequencing was performed with immunoSEQ multiplex PCR; in TCRdb, only in-frame clones are kept and a portion is missing. The profile covers 15,000 or so clones, with roughly 74% appearing a single time and under 20% taken by the ten largest. Purity of the CD4+ and CD8+ cells, isolated by positive magnetic bead selection, was checked by flow cytometry. With respect to this clone: Its matching antigen is unknown.

The source is an adult with rheumatoid arthritis. V is TRBV6-6 and J is TRBJ1-3; D gene ambiguous. What was sequenced was CD8+ T cells sorted from blood. CDR3 DNA sequence: TGTGCCAGCAGTTACCTCACGGAATTCTCTGGAAACACCATATATTTT. This encodes CASSYLTEFSGNTIYF.